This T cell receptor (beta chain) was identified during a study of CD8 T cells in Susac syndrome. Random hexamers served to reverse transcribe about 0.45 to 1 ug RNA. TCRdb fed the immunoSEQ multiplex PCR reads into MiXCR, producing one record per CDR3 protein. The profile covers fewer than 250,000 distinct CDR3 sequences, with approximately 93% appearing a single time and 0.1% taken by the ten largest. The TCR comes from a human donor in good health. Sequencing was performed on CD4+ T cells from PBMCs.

The CDR3 sequence: CASSLARPRGYGYTF. DNA of the CDR3: TGCGCCAGCAGCTTGGCCAGGCCCCGGGGCTATGGCTACACCTTC. The V gene is TRBV5-1, the J gene TRBJ1-2; D call uncertain. The CDR3 loop spans 15 amino acids. Per the germline V gene, CDR1 is SGHRS and CDR2 is YFSETQ. Trimming shortened V by 0 bases and J by 4 bases, and 13 bases separated the two germline ends.